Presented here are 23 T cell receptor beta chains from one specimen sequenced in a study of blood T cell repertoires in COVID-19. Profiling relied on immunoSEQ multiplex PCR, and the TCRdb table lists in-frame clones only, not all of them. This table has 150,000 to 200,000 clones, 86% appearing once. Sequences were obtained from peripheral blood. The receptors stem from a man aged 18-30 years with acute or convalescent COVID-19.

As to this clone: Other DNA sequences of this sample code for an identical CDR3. The CDR3 bases are TGTGCCAGTAGTATAGGCCAGGGGTTCTCCTACGAGCAGTACTTC. It encodes CASSIGQGFSYEQYF. This sequence joins TRBV19 and TRBJ2-7; D may be TRBD1 (6 bases). Looked up from germline, CDR1 is LNHDA and CDR2 is SQIVND (reference sequence). This CDR3 is 15 amino acids long. V shed 1 base and J shed 0 bases, with 10 bases lying between them.

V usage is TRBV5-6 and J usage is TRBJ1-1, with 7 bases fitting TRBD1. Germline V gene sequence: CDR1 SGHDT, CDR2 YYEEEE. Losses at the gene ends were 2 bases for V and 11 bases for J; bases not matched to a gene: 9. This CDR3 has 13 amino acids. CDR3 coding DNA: TGTGCCAGCAGCTTAATACAGGGGTCGGCCGCTTTCTTT. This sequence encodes CASSLIQGSAAFF.

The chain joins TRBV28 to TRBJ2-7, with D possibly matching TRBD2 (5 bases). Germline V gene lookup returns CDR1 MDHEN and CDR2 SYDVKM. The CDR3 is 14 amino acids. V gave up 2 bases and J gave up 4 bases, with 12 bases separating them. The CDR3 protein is CASSLTGGVYEQYV. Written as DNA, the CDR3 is TGTGCCAGCAGTTTAACTGGAGGAGTATACGAGCAGTACGTC.

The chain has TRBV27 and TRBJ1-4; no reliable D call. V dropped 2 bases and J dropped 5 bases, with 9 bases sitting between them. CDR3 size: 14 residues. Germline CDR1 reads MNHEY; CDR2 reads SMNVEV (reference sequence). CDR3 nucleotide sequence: TGTGCCAGCAGTTTAGACGGAGGGAATGAAAAACTGTTTTTT. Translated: CASSLDGGNEKLFF.

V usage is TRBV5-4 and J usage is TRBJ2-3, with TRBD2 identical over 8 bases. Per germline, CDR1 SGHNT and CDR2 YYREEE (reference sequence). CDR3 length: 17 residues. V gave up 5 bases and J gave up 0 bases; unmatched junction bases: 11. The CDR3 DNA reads TGTGCCAGCAGTAACGGACCGGGACTAGTAAGCACAGATACGCAGTATTTT. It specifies CASSNGPGLVSTDTQYF. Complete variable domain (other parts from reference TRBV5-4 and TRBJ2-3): ETGVTQSPTHLIKTRGQQVTLRCSSQSGHNTVSWYQQALGQGPQFIFQYYREEENGRGNFPPRFSGLQFPNYSSELNVNALELDDSALYLCASSNGPGLVSTDTQYFGPGTRLTVL.

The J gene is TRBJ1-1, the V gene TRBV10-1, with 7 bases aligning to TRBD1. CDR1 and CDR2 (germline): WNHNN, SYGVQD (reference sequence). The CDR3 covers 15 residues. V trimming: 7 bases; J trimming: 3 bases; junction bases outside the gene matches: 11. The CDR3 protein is CASTPAGRGYTEAFF. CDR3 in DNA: TGCGCCAGCACCCCAGCTGGCAGGGGGTACACTGAAGCTTTCTTT.

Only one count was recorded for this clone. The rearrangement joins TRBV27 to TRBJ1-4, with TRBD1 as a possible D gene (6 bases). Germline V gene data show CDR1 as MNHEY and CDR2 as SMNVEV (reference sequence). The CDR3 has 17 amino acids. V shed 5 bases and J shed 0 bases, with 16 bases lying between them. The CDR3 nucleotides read TGTGCCAGCAGTCCCCTGGGGGGGCTGACAACTAATGAAAAACTGTTTTTT. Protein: CASSPLGGLTTNEKLFF.

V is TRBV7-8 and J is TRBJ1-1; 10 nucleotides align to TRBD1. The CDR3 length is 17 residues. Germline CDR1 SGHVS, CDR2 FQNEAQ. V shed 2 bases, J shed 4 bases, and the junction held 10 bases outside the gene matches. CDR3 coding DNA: TGTGCCAGCAGCTTATATTATGGGACAGGGGCAGGCACTGAAGCTTTCTTT. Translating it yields CASSLYYGTGAGTEAFF.

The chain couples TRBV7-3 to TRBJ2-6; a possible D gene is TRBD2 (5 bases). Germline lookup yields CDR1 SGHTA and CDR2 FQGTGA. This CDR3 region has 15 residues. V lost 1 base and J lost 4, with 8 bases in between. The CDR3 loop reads CASSLSGSGANVLTF. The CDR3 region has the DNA TGTGCCAGCAGCTTAAGCGGGTCCGGGGCCAACGTCCTGACTTTC.

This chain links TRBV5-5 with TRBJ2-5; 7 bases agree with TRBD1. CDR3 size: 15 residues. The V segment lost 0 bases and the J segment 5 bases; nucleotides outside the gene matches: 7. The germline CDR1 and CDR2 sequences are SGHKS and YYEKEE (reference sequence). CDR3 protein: CASSLVPGGRETQYF. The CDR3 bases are TGTGCCAGCAGCTTGGTGCCAGGGGGAAGGGAGACCCAGTACTTC. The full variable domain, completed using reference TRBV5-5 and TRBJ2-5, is DAGVTQSPTHLIKTRGQQVTLRCSPISGHKSVSWYQQVLGQGPQFIFQYYEKEERGRGNFPDRFSARQFPNYSSELNVNALLLGDSALYLCASSLVPGGRETQYFGPGTRLLVL.

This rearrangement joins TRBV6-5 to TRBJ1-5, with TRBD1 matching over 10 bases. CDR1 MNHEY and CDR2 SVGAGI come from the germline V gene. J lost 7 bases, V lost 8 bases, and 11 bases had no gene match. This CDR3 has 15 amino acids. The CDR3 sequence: CASLTDRGIGQPQHF. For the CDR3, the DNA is TGTGCCAGCCTCACGGACAGGGGGATAGGGCAGCCCCAGCATTTT.

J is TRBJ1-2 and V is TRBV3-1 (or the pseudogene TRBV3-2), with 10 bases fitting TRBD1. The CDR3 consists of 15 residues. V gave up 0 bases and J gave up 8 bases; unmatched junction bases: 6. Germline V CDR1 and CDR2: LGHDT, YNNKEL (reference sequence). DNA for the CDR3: TGTGCCAGCAGCCAAGATAGACAGGGGGCTGGAGGCTACACCTTC. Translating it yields CASSQDRQGAGGYTF.

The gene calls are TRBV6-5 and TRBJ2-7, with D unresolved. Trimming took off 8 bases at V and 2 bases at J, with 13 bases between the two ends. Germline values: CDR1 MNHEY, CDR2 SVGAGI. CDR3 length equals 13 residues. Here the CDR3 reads CASSRQIAYEQYF. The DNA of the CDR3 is TGTGCCAGCTCCCGACAAATCGCCTACGAGCAGTACTTC.

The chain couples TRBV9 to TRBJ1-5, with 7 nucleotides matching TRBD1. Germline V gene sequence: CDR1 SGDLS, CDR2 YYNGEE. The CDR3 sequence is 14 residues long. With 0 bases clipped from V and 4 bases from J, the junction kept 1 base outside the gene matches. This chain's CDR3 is CASSVGQGNQPQHF. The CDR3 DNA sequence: TGTGCCAGCAGCGTAGGACAGGGAAATCAGCCCCAGCATTTT.

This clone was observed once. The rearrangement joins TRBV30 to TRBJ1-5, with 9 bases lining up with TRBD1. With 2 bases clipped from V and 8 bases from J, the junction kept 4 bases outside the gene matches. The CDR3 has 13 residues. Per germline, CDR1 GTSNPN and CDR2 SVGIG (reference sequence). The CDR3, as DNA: TGTGCCTGGAGTAGGACAGGGGAGAAGCCCCAGCATTTT. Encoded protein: CAWSRTGEKPQHF.

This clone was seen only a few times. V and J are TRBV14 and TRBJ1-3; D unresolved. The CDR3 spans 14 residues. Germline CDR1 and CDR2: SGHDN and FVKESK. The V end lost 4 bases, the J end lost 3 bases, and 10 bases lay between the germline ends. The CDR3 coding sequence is TGTGCCAGCAGCCCAACCTTGAGTGGAAACACCATATATTTT. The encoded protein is CASSPTLSGNTIYF.

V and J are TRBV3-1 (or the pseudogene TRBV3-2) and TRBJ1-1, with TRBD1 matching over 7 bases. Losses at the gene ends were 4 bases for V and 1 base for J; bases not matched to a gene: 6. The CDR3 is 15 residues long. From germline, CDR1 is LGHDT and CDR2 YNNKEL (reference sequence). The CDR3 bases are TGTGCCAGCAGCCGGTCGGGGACAGAGAACACTGAAGCTTTCTTT. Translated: CASSRSGTENTEAFF.

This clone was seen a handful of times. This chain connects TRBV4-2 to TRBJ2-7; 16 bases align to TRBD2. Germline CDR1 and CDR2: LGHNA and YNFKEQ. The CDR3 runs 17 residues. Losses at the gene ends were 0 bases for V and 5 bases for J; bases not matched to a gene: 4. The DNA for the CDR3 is TGTGCCAGCAGCCAAGATGGTGGGACTAGCGGGGGGGACGAGCAGTACTTC. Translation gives CASSQDGGTSGGDEQYF.

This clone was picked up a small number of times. CDR3: CASSYVVGVGETQYF. DNA for the CDR3: TGTGCCAGCAGTTACGTTGTAGGGGTGGGAGAGACCCAGTACTTC. The chain couples TRBV6-5 to TRBJ2-5; D is possibly TRBD1 (5 bases). The germline V and J ends were trimmed by 2 bases and 4 bases, with 14 bases remaining between them. The V gene's germline CDR1 is MNHEY and CDR2 SVGAGI. The CDR3 runs 15 residues.

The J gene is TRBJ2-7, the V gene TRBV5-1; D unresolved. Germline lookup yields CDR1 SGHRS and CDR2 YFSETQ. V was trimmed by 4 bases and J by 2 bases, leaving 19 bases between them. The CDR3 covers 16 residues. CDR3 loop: CASSPTGPTLAYEQYF. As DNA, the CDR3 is TGCGCCAGCAGCCCAACGGGTCCTACCCTCGCCTACGAGCAGTACTTC. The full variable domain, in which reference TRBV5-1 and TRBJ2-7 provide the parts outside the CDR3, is KAGVTQTPRYLIKTRGQQVTLSCSPISGHRSVSWYQQTPGQGLQFLFEYFSETQRNKGNFPGRFSGRQFSNSRSEMNVSTLELGDSALYLCASSPTGPTLAYEQYFGPGTRLTVT.

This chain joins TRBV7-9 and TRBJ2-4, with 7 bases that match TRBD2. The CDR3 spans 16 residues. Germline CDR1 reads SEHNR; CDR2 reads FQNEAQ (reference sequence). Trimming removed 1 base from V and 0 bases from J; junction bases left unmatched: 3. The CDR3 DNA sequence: TGTGCCAGCAGCTTAGTGGGGGGGACAGCCAAAAACATTCAGTACTTC. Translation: CASSLVGGTAKNIQYF.

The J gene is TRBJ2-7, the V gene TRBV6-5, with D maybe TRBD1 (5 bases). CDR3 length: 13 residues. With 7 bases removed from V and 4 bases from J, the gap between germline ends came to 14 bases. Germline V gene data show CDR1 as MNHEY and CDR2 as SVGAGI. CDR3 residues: CASTQGPSYEQYF. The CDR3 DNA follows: TGTGCCAGCACCCAGGGCCCTTCTTACGAGCAGTACTTC.

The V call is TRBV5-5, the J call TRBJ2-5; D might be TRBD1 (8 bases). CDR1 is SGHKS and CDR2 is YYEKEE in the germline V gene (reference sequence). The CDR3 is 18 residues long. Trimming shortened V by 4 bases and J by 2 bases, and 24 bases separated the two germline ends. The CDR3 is CASSRVRGRGTLQETQYF. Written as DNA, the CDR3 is TGTGCCAGCAGCCGAGTCAGGGGGCGGGGGACCCTACAAGAGACCCAGTACTTC.